These 16 T cell receptor beta chains share one sample of origin, sequenced in a study of blood T cell repertoires in COVID-19 (dated by TCRdb to about 2020). To prepare the library, the immunoSEQ multiplex PCR assay was applied. In its TCRdb copy, this immuneACCESS table keeps in-frame sequences only and misses some clones. Where compared with another copy, unresolved V genes explain less than half of these, and the others have no known cause. Counted in this sample were 280,000 or so clones; roughly 85% of them appeared once. Approximately 6% of the sample is held by the ten biggest clonotypes. Sequenced material: PBMCs or T cells enriched from blood (not recorded which). The receptors come from a woman in her thirties or forties who had recovered from COVID-19.

This clone was seen just once. The V and J genes are TRBV3-1 (or the pseudogene TRBV3-2) and TRBJ2-4; TRBD2 might be the D (5 bases). This CDR3 spans 14 amino acids. With 0 bases removed from V and 9 bases from J, the gap between germline ends came to 12 bases. Germline values: CDR1 LGHDT, CDR2 YNNKEL (reference sequence). In nucleotides, the CDR3 is TGTGCCAGCAGCCAAGACCGAGGGAGAGGCATTCAGTACTTC. Its protein product is CASSQDRGRGIQYF.

The chain couples TRBV19 to TRBJ1-5, with D perhaps TRBD1 (6 bases). V was trimmed by 7 bases and J by 6 bases, leaving 10 bases between them. Germline V gene data show CDR1 as LNHDA and CDR2 as SQIVND (reference sequence). This CDR3 region has 12 residues. The CDR3 coding sequence is TGTGCCAGTAAGGTGGGGGCTCAGCCCCAGCATTTT. Amino acid sequence: CASKVGAQPQHF.

Note on this clone: Additional DNA sequences in this sample encode the identical CDR3. The chain links TRBV7-2 to TRBJ1-1; no firm D call. There are 13 residues in the CDR3. Germline V CDR1 and CDR2: SGHTA, FQGNSA. The V end lost 3 bases, the J end lost 0 bases, and 5 bases lay between the germline ends. CDR3 residues: CASSFLMNTEAFF. CDR3 nucleotides: TGTGCCAGCAGCTTTCTTATGAACACTGAAGCTTTCTTT.

J is TRBJ1-1 and V is TRBV30; possibly TRBD1 for D (5 bases). The CDR3 is 15 amino acids. Germline assignment: CDR1 GTSNPN and CDR2 SVGIG (reference sequence). The germline V and J ends were trimmed by 6 bases and 1 base, with 18 bases remaining between them. The CDR3 nucleotides read TGTGCCTGCCAAATCGGTGGGGGGTGGAACACTGAAGCTTTCTTT. Residues: CACQIGGGWNTEAFF.

The V call is TRBV3-1 (or the pseudogene TRBV3-2), the J call TRBJ1-3; a weak D match, TRBD1 (5 bases). V was shortened by 4 bases and J by 0 bases, with 10 bases between the two germline ends. Germline-derived CDR1 and CDR2 are LGHDT and YNNKEL (reference sequence). This CDR3 contains 15 residues. DNA of the CDR3: TGTGCCAGCAGCCTTCGGGGGGGCTCTGGAAACACCATATATTTT. As protein: CASSLRGGSGNTIYF.

The chain combines TRBV5-8 with TRBJ2-7; TRBD1 agrees at 10 bases. CDR3 length: 15 amino acids. Trimming took 4 bases from V and 2 from J; bases not matched to a gene: 6. Germline values: CDR1 SGHTS, CDR2 YDEGEE. CDR3 loop: CASSGRGQGPYEQYF. The CDR3 DNA reads as TGTGCCAGCAGCGGACGGGGACAGGGGCCCTACGAGCAGTACTTC.

V gene TRBV2 combines with J gene TRBJ2-5; no clear D. This CDR3 region has 13 residues. Germline V lookup: CDR1 SNHLY, CDR2 FYNNEI. The V end was cut by 6 bases, the J end by 5 bases, with 13 bases between. CDR3 protein: CASRQTVVETQYF. The CDR3 region has the DNA TGTGCCAGCAGGCAAACAGTGGTGGAGACCCAGTACTTC.

The chain joins TRBV27 to TRBJ2-7; D is uncertain. CDR3 size: 13 residues. Germline V gene data show CDR1 as MNHEY and CDR2 as SMNVEV (reference sequence). Trimming pared 6 bases from V and 6 bases from J, leaving 15 bases between. The chain's CDR3 is CASRRELVAEQYF. Written as DNA, the CDR3 is TGTGCCAGCAGGCGAGAGTTGGTAGCCGAGCAGTACTTC.

The J gene is TRBJ2-1, the V gene TRBV7-2; the D gene is possibly TRBD2 (6 bases). The V end lost 2 bases, the J end lost 0 bases, and 11 bases lay between the germline ends. Germline CDR1 and CDR2: SGHTA and FQGNSA. The CDR3 consists of 16 residues. The CDR3 DNA follows: TGTGCCAGCAGCTTAAGGAGGGTTAGCTCCTACAATGAGCAGTTCTTC. It is translated as CASSLRRVSSYNEQFF.

V is TRBV21-1 and J is TRBJ2-1; the table assigns TRBD2, which was not confirmed against the DNA. TRBV21-1 is termed a pseudogene. The CDR3 length is 15 residues. DNA for the CDR3: TGTGCCAGCAAAAGCGGGGGGAGCTCCTACAATGAGCAGTTCTTC. Translated: CASKSGGSSYNEQFF.

This chain uses TRBV7-8 with TRBJ1-5; tentative D call: TRBD1 (5 bases). The length of the CDR3 is 14 residues. Trimming shortened V by 4 bases and J by 7 bases, and 14 bases separated the two germline ends. The germline gives CDR1 SGHVS, CDR2 FQNEAQ. In DNA, the CDR3 is TGTGCCAGCAGCTGGGGGGGGACTAACCAGCCCCAGCATTTT. Its translation is CASSWGGTNQPQHF.

This chain's CDR3 is CASSLGHRTDTQYF. The CDR3 DNA reads as TGCGCCAGCAGCTTGGGACATCGCACAGATACGCAGTATTTT. The chain joins TRBV5-1 to TRBJ2-3; D gene unclear. The CDR3 totals 14 residues. Germline V lookup: CDR1 SGHRS, CDR2 YFSETQ. Trimming stripped 0 bases from V and 1 base from J, with 6 bases between.

V usage is TRBV4-1 and J usage is TRBJ2-3; D is perhaps TRBD1 (6 bases). CDR1 and CDR2 from the germline V gene are MGHRA and YSYEKL. The CDR3 covers 16 residues. Trimming pared 3 bases from V and 1 base from J, leaving 14 bases between. The CDR3 nucleotides are TGCGCCAGCAGCCAGAGGGGGTGGGAGCGCACAGATACGCAGTATTTT. Protein: CASSQRGWERTDTQYF.

The V call is TRBV10-2, the J call TRBJ2-7; 8 nucleotides agree with TRBD2. V gave up 3 bases and J gave up 3 bases; unmatched junction bases: 4. The CDR3 length is 14 residues. CDR1 is WSHSY, CDR2 SAAADI, per germline. The CDR3 nucleotides read TGCGCCAGCAGTGACCCCGGGAGGGGCTACGAGCAGTACTTC. Residues: CASSDPGRGYEQYF.

The chain recombines TRBV28 with TRBJ1-2; tentatively, D is TRBD1 (6 bases). Trimming stripped 2 bases from V and 6 bases from J, with 7 bases between. Per germline, CDR1 MDHEN and CDR2 SYDVKM. The CDR3 covers 12 residues. The CDR3 DNA is TGTGCCAGCAGTTTAGGGGGCCATGGCTACACCTTC. It yields the protein CASSLGGHGYTF.

This chain connects TRBV28 to TRBJ2-7, with D possibly TRBD2 on 6 matching bases. The CDR3 consists of 15 residues. V lost 5 bases and J 2 bases, leaving 16 bases between the germline ends. Germline V gives CDR1 MDHEN, CDR2 SYDVKM. The CDR3 reads CASSPGRRIAYEQYF. The CDR3, as DNA: TGTGCCAGCAGTCCGGGGAGGAGGATAGCCTACGAGCAGTACTTC.